This TCR beta chain was sequenced during a study of vaccination and CD4 T cells after COVID-19. The study sequenced cultured CD4+ T cell DNA using the Oncomine TCR Beta short-read assay. In TCRdb, the PCR reads were re-called with MiXCR into one record per CDR3 protein. The repertoire includes tens of thousands of distinct CDR3 sequences, 46% of them detected once, and about 13% sits in the top ten. Indicated time point: late sampling 161 to 241 days after vaccination in a few convalescent patients. The treatment: roughly nine-day PBMC culture with coronavirus spike peptide pools or control peptides (ViraFEST assay). In the case of this clonotype: Its target is not known.

Per the germline V gene, CDR1 is DFQATT and CDR2 is SNEGSKA (reference sequence). V trimming: 0 bases; J trimming: 0 bases; junction bases outside the gene matches: 9. The CDR3 consists of 17 residues. The chain combines TRBV20-1 with TRBJ2-3, with 7 bases matching TRBD1. This sequence originates from a human donor who had recovered from COVID-19. Source: CD4+ T cells from blood, cultured in vitro, taken about 7 months after SARS-CoV-2 vaccination. The CDR3 is CSARDLVRQGSTDTQYF. The CDR3 DNA follows: TGCAGTGCTAGAGATCTTGTGCGACAGGGAAGCACAGATACGCAGTATTTT.